A single sample gave rise to the 20 T cell receptor beta chains below, sequenced in a study of OX40 agonist ivuxolimab in advanced cancers. The repertoire was sequenced with immunoSEQ multiplex PCR; TCRdb's copy has only in-frame clones and lacks some. This sample has more than 20,000 clones, with around 85% found just once. Material: CD4+ or CD8+ T cells sorted from blood, obtained in a trial of the OX40 agonist ivuxolimab. These receptors all stem from an adult with an advanced solid tumor such as melanoma, head and neck, liver or kidney cancer.

The chain recombines TRBV13 with TRBJ1-1; maybe TRBD1 (5 bases). Germline CDR1 and CDR2: PRHDT and FYEKMQ (reference sequence). This CDR3 contains 16 residues. Trimming cost V 0 bases and J 4 bases, with 15 bases left between them. The CDR3 protein is CASSLGSGGGGTEAFF. In DNA, the CDR3 is TGTGCCAGCAGCTTAGGCTCGGGCGGGGGAGGCACTGAAGCTTTCTTT.

CDR3 protein: CASSLTGLGTGELFF. In nucleotides, the CDR3 is TGTGCCAGCAGCTTGACAGGGCTCGGCACCGGGGAGCTGTTTTTT. The J gene is TRBJ2-2, the V gene TRBV5-6; possibly TRBD1 for D (6 bases). The CDR3 runs 15 residues. The ends were cut back, 1 base at V and 4 bases at J, with 11 bases in the middle. Per germline, CDR1 SGHDT and CDR2 YYEEEE.

The V call is TRBV11-2, the J call TRBJ2-7; D ambiguous. The CDR3 covers 14 residues. V was pared by 5 bases and J by 4 bases, with 15 bases between. Germline V gives CDR1 SGHAT, CDR2 FQNNGV. The CDR3: CASSHLASLYEQYF. The CDR3 region has the DNA TGTGCCAGCAGCCACCTTGCTAGTCTTTACGAGCAGTACTTC.

The chain carries TRBV6-5 and TRBJ2-2; D unclear. Germline CDR1 MNHEY, CDR2 SVGAGI. The CDR3 contains 11 residues. Trimming took 6 bases from V and 4 from J, leaving 3 bases between them. The CDR3 region has the DNA TGTGCCAGCAGCTTCACCGGGGAGCTGTTTTTT. It encodes CASSFTGELFF.

V gene TRBV27 combines with J gene TRBJ2-7; TRBD1 might be the D (6 bases). Germline CDR1 MNHEY, CDR2 SMNVEV (reference sequence). The CDR3 has 13 amino acids. V shed 0 bases and J shed 4 bases, with 7 bases lying between them. The CDR3, as DNA: TGTGCCAGCAGTTTATCAGGGGGTTACGAGCAGTACTTC. Its protein product is CASSLSGGYEQYF.

The chain couples TRBV6-1 to TRBJ2-1; 9 bases map to TRBD1. V dropped 4 bases and J dropped 7; count of bases not matched to a gene: 11. There are 16 residues in the CDR3. Germline assignment: CDR1 MNHNS and CDR2 SASEGT. Here the CDR3 DNA reads TGTGCCAGCAGTGCGTTCGGGACAGGGTCGATAAATGAGCAGTTCTTC. Protein product: CASSAFGTGSINEQFF.

The CDR3 nucleotides read TGCGCCAGCAGCAAACAGGTGGGAGGCTCACCCCTCCACTTT. Translation: CASSKQVGGSPLHF. V usage is TRBV4-1 and J usage is TRBJ1-6, with D tentatively TRBD1 (5 bases). CDR3 length: 14 residues. V dropped 5 bases and J dropped 10 bases, with 15 bases sitting between them. The germline V gene has CDR1 MGHRA and CDR2 YSYEKL.

The chain employs TRBV9 and TRBJ2-3, with D perhaps matching TRBD2 (7 bases). CDR3 size: 17 residues. From germline, CDR1 is SGDLS and CDR2 YYNGEE. The germline V and J ends were trimmed by 4 bases and 2 bases, with 20 bases remaining between them. CDR3 coding DNA: TGTGCCAGCAGCCAAGGAGGGGGGGGCTCCCCCACAGATACGCAGTATTTT. As protein: CASSQGGGGSPTDTQYF.

The chain recombines TRBV2 with TRBJ2-7; tentatively, D is TRBD2 (5 bases). The CDR3 loop spans 16 amino acids. The V and J ends lost 2 bases and 7 bases respectively, with 21 bases between them. Germline assignment: CDR1 SNHLY and CDR2 FYNNEI. In DNA, the CDR3 is TGTGCCAGCAGTGAACTCGGAGGACGCTCCTCCTTGGAGCAGTACTTC. Amino acid sequence: CASSELGGRSSLEQYF.

This sequence joins TRBV7-9 and TRBJ1-2, with D possibly TRBD1 on 6 matching bases. Germline CDR1 reads SEHNR; CDR2 reads FQNEAQ (reference sequence). V lost 3 bases and J 4 bases, leaving 15 bases between the germline ends. The CDR3 has 15 residues. The CDR3 DNA reads as TGTGCCAGCAGCTTGGTCTCAGGGGAGGGCTATGGCTACACCTTC. This encodes CASSLVSGEGYGYTF.

This clone was picked up one time. The chain uses TRBV29-1 and TRBJ2-2; the match to TRBD1 covers 7 bases. The V gene end was trimmed by 0 bases and the J gene end by 4 bases; junction bases not matched to a gene: 8. Per germline, CDR1 SQVTM and CDR2 ANQGSEA. This CDR3 is built from 16 residues. This CDR3 reads CSVEDPRQGPTGELFF. The CDR3 coding sequence is TGCAGCGTTGAAGATCCGAGACAGGGCCCCACCGGGGAGCTGTTTTTT.

This clone showed up just once. J is TRBJ2-5 and V is TRBV7-2, with 7 positions matching TRBD2. V lost 10 bases, J lost 4 bases, and 9 bases stayed unmatched. The CDR3 sequence is 13 residues long. Looked up from germline, CDR1 is SGHTA and CDR2 is FQGNSA. This chain's CDR3 is CAIRGEGLETQYF. The CDR3 bases are TGTGCCATCCGAGGGGAGGGGTTAGAGACCCAGTACTTC.

The J gene is TRBJ1-5, the V gene TRBV30; D uncertain. Looked up from germline, CDR1 is GTSNPN and CDR2 is SVGIG (reference sequence). V was pared by 1 base and J by 9 bases, with 10 bases between. The CDR3 spans 12 residues. As DNA, the CDR3 is TGTGCCTGGAGTGACCCCCTTGGGCCCCAGCATTTT. Amino acid sequence: CAWSDPLGPQHF.

The rearrangement links TRBV29-1 to TRBJ2-7, with TRBD2 identical over 11 bases. Germline-derived CDR1 and CDR2 are SQVTM and ANQGSEA. This CDR3 has 12 amino acids. Trimming took 8 bases from V and 6 from J; bases not matched to a gene: 6. CDR3 region: CSYTSGGPEQYF. CDR3 coding DNA: TGCAGCTATACTAGCGGGGGCCCCGAGCAGTACTTC.

The gene calls are TRBV5-6 and TRBJ2-7; D gene unclear. This CDR3 is 12 amino acids long. Looked up from germline, CDR1 is SGHDT and CDR2 is YYEEEE. Trimming left V 1 base short and J 4 bases short, with 6 bases between. The chain's CDR3 is CASSLWGYEQYF. The CDR3 DNA sequence: TGTGCCAGCAGCTTGTGGGGTTACGAGCAGTACTTC.

In DNA form, the CDR3 reads TGTGCCAGCATAGCGGGACAACCCAAATGGGGCTACACCTTC. Encoded protein: CASIAGQPKWGYTF. The chain has TRBV2 and TRBJ1-2; tentatively, D is TRBD1 (6 bases). The CDR3 totals 14 residues. In germline, CDR1 is SNHLY, CDR2 FYNNEI. V lost 7 bases and J lost 8, with 20 bases in between. Based on the CDR3 plus reference TRBV2 and TRBJ1-2, the full variable domain is EPEVTQTPSHQVTQMGQEVILRCVPISNHLYFYWYRQILGQKVEFLVSFYNNEISEKSEIFDDQFSVERPDGSNFTLKIRSTKLEDSAMYFCASIAGQPKWGYTFGSGTRLTVV.

J is TRBJ1-2 and V is TRBV14, with D hard to call. The V end was cut by 2 bases, the J end by 3 bases, with 10 bases between. This CDR3 comprises 14 residues. CDR1 is SGHDN, CDR2 FVKESK, per germline. The CDR3 DNA reads TGTGCCAGCAGCCAATATCTAGGCGACTATGGCTACACCTTC. Translated, it gives CASSQYLGDYGYTF.

The V gene is TRBV5-6, the J gene TRBJ1-2; 7 positions match TRBD1. The germline CDR1 and CDR2 sequences are SGHDT and YYEEEE. V was clipped by 2 bases and J by 2 bases; unmatched bases: 9. The CDR3 contains 16 residues. This chain's CDR3 is CASSFDEGALNYGYTF. The DNA of the CDR3 is TGTGCCAGCAGCTTCGACGAGGGGGCCCTAAACTATGGCTACACCTTC.

The genes are TRBV2 and TRBJ2-1; 14 positions match TRBD2. Germline V lookup: CDR1 SNHLY, CDR2 FYNNEI. The CDR3 length is 15 residues. V trimming: 10 bases; J trimming: 2 bases; junction bases outside the gene matches: 4. CDR3 coding DNA: TGTGCCACCCGGACTAGCGGGGGGCCCTACAATGAGCAGTTCTTC. Amino acids: CATRTSGGPYNEQFF.

This clone was detected once. J is TRBJ2-7 and V is TRBV27; weak D call: TRBD2 (7 bases). The V gene lost 2 bases and the J gene lost 2 bases, with 10 bases spanning the gap. The CDR3 runs 14 residues. Looked up from germline, CDR1 is MNHEY and CDR2 is SMNVEV (reference sequence). CDR3 coding DNA: TGTGCCAGCAGTTTAGGCGGGGGCCCCTACGAGCAGTACTTC. Translated, it gives CASSLGGGPYEQYF.